The clone carrying this TCR beta chain was detected once. TCRdb's table, derived via immunoSEQ multiplex PCR, lists solely in-frame clones and lacks some. Among approximately 360,000 clones listed, 83% were seen once. The treatment here: 15 to 20 received Ad26.COV2.S at low or high dose, single or two shots; roughly five received placebo; per-sample allocation not given. Specimen acquisition occurred on day 63 following the initial vaccine or placebo injection. This specimen comes from a study of Ad26.COV2.S vaccination and SARS-CoV-2 variants. From germline, CDR1 is PRHDT and CDR2 FYEKMQ (reference sequence). Trimming took 1 base from V and 6 from J; bases not matched to a gene: 9. The length of the CDR3 is 16 residues.

The chain recombines TRBV13 with TRBJ1-2, with 9 bases aligning to TRBD1. The clonotype was recovered from a person between 18 and 65 years old who received the Ad26.COV2.S COVID-19 vaccine or a placebo. Sequenced material: peripheral blood, taken in a trial of Ad26.COV2.S vaccine versus placebo. The DNA for the CDR3 is TGTGCCAGCAGCTTAGCCGGGACAGGGTTTATCGATGGCTACACCTTC. This encodes CASSLAGTGFIDGYTF.